This TCR beta chain was obtained from a study of T cell responses to AZD1222 COVID-19 vaccine. Overall study findings and caveats: It was only after the peak T cell response that any repertoires were sampled. Only 5 or 6 AZD1222 recipients tested seropositive at baseline. Unmutated variant regions are reportedly targeted by nearly half of spike-specific TCRs.

The CDR3 is 12 residues long. Trimming took off 1 base at V and 7 bases at J, with 5 bases between the two ends. From germline, CDR1 is LGHNA and CDR2 YNFKEQ. Clones were sequenced by immunoSEQ multiplex PCR, and TCRdb holds only the in-frame ones, with some missing. Of around 150,000 clones listed, approximately 90% were seen once; the top ten hold 1.5% to 2%. This clone was counted a few times. What it recognizes is unknown. Other DNA variants within this sample encode the same CDR3. This sample comprised peripheral blood, obtained on day 0 of AZD1222 vaccination. This sequence was found in an adult in good health. V is TRBV4-2 and J is TRBJ2-1; D gene uncertain. DNA of the CDR3: TGTGCCAGCAGCCAAGTGTCGAATGAGCAGTTCTTC. Translating it yields CASSQVSNEQFF.